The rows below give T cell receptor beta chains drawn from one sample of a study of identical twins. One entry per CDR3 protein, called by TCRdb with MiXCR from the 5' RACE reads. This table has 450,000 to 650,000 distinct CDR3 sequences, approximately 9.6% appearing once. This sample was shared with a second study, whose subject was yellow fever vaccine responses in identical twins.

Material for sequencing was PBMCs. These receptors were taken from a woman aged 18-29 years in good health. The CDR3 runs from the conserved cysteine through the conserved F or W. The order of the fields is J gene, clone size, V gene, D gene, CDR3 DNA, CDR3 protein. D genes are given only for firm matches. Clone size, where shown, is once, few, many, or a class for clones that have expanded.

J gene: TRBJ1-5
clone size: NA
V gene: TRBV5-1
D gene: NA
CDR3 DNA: TGCGCCAGCAGCTTGGGCGGACAAATTAATCAGCCCCAGCATTTT
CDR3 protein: CASSLGGQINQPQHF

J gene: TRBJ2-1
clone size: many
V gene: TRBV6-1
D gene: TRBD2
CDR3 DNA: TGTGCCAGCAATCGCGGGAGTGGTGGTGAGCAGTTCTTC
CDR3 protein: CASNRGSGGEQFF

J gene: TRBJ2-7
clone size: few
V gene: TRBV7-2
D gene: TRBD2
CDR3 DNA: TGTGCCAGCAGCCTTAGCGGGAAACTGACCTACGAGCAGTACTTC
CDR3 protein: CASSLSGKLTYEQYF

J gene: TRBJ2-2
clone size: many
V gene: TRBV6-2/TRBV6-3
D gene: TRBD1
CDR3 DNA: TGTGCCAGCAGTACCTACAGGGGTACGGACACCGGGGAGCTGTTTTTT
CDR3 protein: CASSTYRGTDTGELFF

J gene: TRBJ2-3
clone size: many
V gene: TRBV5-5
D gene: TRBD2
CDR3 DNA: TGTGCCAGCAGCCCCTCACTAGCGGCGAACGCAGATACGCAGTATTTT
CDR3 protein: CASSPSLAANADTQYF

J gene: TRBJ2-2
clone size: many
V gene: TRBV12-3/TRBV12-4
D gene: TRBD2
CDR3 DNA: TGTGCCAGCAGGCCCGGGACTAGCGCCGGGGAGCTGTTTTTT
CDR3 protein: CASRPGTSAGELFF

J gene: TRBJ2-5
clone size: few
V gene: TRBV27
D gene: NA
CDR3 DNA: TGTGCCAGCAGTTTACGGGTCTCAGGGACCCAGTACTTC
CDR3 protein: CASSLRVSGTQYF

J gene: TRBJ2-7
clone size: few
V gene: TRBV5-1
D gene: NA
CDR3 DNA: TGCGCCAGCAGCGTGGTTCCCCCTCCGGGCTCCTACGAGCAGTACTTC
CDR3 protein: CASSVVPPPGSYEQYF

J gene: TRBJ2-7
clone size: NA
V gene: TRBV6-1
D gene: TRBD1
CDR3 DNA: TGTGCCGCCCACCGCTCAGGGGGCGACGAGCAGTACTTC
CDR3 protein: CAAHRSGGDEQYF

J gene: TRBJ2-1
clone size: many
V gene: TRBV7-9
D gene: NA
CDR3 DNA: TGTGCCAGCAGCCGGGACACCTCCTACAATGAGCAGTTCTTC
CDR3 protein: CASSRDTSYNEQFF

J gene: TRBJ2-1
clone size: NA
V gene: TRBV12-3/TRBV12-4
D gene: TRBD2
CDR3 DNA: TGTGCCAGCAGTTTCCAAGCGGGAGGGCCTCGGAATGAGCAGTTCTTC
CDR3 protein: CASSFQAGGPRNEQFF

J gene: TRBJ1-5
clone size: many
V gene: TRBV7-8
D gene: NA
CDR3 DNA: TGTGCCAGCAGCTCTGGCGAGTACAATCAGCCCCAGCATTTT
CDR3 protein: CASSSGEYNQPQHF

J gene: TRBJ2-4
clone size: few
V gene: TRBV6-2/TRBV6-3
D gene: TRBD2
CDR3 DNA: TGTGCCAGCAGTTACTCGATCGTCTCCCTAGCGGGAGGTCTTCTGGTCTTC
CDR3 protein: CASSYSIVSLAGGLLVF

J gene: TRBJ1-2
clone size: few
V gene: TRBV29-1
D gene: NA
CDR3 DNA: TGCAGCGTCTCCGGGGGGAACTATGGCTACACCTTC
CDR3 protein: CSVSGGNYGYTF

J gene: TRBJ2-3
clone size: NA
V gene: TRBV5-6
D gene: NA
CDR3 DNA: TGTGCCAGCAGCGTCCCTGGACGCACAGATACGCAGTATTTT
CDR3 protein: CASSVPGRTDTQYF